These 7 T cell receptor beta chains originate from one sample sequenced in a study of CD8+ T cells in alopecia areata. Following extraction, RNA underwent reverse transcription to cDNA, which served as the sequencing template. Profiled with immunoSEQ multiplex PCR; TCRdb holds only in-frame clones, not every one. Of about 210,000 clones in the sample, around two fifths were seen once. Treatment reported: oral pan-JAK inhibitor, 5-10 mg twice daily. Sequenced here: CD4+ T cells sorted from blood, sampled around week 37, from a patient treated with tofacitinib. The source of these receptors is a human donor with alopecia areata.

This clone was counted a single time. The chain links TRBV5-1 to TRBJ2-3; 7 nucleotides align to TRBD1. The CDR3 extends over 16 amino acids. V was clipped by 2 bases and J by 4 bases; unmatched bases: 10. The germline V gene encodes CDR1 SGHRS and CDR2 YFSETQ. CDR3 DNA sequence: TGCGCCAGCAGCTTCTATAGAGGGGGCTGGGCAGATACGCAGTATTTT. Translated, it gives CASSFYRGGWADTQYF.

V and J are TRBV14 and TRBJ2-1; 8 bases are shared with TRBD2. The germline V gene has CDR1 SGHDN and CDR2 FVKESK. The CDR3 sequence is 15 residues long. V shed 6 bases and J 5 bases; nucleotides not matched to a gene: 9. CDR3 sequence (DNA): TGTGCCAGCAGTCCACTATGGACTAGCAACAATGAGCAGTTCTTC. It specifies CASSPLWTSNNEQFF.

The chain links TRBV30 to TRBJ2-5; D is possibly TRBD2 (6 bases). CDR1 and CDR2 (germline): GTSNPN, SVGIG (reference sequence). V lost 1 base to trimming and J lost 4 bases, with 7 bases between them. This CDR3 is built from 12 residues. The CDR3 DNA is TGTGCCTGGAGTGACGGGAGAGAGACCCAGTACTTC. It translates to CAWSDGRETQYF.

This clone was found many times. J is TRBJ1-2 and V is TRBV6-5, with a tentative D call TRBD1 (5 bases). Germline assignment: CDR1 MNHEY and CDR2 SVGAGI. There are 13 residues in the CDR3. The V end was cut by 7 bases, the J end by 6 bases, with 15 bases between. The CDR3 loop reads CASTPRDGHGYTF. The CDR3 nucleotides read TGTGCCAGCACCCCCAGGGACGGACATGGCTACACCTTC.

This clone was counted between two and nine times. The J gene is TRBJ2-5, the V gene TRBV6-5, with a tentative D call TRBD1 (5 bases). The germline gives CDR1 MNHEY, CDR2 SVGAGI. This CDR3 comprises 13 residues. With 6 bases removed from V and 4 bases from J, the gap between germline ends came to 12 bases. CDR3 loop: CASRYRGAETQYF. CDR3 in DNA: TGTGCCAGCAGATATAGGGGCGCAGAGACCCAGTACTTC.

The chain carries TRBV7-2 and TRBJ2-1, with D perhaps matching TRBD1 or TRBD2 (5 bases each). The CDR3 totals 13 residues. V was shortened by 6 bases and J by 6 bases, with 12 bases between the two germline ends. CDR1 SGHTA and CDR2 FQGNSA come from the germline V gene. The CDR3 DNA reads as TGTGCCAGCAGAACAGGACTCGTCAATGAGCAGTTCTTC. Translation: CASRTGLVNEQFF.

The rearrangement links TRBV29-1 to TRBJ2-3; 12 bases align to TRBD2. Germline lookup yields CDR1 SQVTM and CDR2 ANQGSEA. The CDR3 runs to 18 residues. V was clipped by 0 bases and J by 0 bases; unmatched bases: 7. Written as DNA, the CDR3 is TGCAGCGTTGAAGATCCCCTAGCGGGAGGGGTAAGCACAGATACGCAGTATTTT. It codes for CSVEDPLAGGVSTDTQYF.